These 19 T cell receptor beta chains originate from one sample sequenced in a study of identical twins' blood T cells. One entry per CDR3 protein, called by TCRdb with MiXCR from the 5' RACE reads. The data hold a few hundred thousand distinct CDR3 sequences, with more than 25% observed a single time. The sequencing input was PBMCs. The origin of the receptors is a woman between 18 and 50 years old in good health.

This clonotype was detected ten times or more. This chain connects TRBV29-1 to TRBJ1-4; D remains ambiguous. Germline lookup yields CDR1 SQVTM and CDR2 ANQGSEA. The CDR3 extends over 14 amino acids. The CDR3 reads CSASARATNEKLFF. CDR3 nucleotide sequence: TGCAGTGCCTCCGCTCGCGCAACTAATGAAAAACTGTTTTTT.

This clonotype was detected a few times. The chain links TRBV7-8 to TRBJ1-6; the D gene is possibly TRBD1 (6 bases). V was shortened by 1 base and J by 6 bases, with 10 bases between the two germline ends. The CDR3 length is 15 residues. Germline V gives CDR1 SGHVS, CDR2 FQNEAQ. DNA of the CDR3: TGTGCCAGCAGCTTAGGACAGGTTATTAATTCACCCCTCCACTTT. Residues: CASSLGQVINSPLHF.

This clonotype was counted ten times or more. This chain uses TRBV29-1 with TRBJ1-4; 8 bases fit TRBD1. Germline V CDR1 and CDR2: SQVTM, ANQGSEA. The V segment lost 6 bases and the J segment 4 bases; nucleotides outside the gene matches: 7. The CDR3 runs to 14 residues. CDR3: CSVANTGGNEKLFF. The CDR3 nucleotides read TGCAGCGTCGCGAACACAGGGGGTAATGAAAAACTGTTTTTT.

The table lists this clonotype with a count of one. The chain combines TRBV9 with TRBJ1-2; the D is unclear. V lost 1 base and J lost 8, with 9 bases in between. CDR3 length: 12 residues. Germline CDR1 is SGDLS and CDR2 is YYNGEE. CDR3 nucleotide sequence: TGTGCCAGCAGCGTAACTAGTAGCGGCTACACCTTC. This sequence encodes CASSVTSSGYTF.

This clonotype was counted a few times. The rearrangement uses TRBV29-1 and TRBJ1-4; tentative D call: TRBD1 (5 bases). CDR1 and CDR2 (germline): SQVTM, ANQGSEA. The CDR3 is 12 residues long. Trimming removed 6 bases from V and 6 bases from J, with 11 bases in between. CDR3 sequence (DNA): TGCAGCGTGAGCCAGGGCGATGAAAAACTGTTTTTT. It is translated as CSVSQGDEKLFF. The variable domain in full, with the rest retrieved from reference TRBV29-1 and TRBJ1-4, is SAVISQKPSRDICQRGTSLTIQCQVDSQVTMMFWYRQQPGQSLTLIATANQGSEATYESGFVIDKFPISRPNLTFSTLTVSNMSPEDSSIYLCSVSQGDEKLFFGSGTQLSVL.

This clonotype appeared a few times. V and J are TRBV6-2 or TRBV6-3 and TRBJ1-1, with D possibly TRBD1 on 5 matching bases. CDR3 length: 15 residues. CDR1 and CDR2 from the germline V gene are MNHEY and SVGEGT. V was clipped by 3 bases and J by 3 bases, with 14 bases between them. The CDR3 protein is CASSYLSDIYTEAFF. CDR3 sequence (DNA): TGTGCCAGCAGTTATCTATCGGACATTTACACTGAAGCTTTCTTT.

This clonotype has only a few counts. The DNA of the CDR3 is TGTGCCAGCAGTGAAGTTGGGCAGGGAGGGGATCAGCCCCAGCATTTT. This codes for CASSEVGQGGDQPQHF. This sequence joins TRBV2 and TRBJ1-5; a possible D gene is TRBD1 (5 bases). Germline V lookup: CDR1 SNHLY, CDR2 FYNNEI. Trimming left V 1 base short and J 5 bases short, with 15 bases between. The CDR3 has 16 amino acids.

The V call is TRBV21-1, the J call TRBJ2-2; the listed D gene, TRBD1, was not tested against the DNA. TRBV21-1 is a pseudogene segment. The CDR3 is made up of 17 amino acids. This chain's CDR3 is CASSNWIGHSNTGDLFF. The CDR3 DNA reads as TGTGCCAGCAGCAATTGGATAGGACACTCGAACACCGGGGATCTGTTTTTT.

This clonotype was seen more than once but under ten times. In DNA, the CDR3 is TGTGCCAGCAGCCAGGGTAGGGGGGCCAACTATGGCTACACCTTC. Translated, it gives CASSQGRGANYGYTF. This sequence joins TRBV13 and TRBJ1-2; TRBD1 is a possible D gene (6 bases). The CDR3 has 15 residues. Trimming left V 5 bases short and J 2 bases short, with 15 bases between. Per germline, CDR1 PRHDT and CDR2 FYEKMQ (reference sequence).

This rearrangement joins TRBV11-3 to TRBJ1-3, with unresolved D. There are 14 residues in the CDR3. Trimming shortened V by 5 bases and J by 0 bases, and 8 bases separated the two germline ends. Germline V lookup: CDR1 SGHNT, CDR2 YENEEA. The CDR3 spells CASSAGFSGNTIYF. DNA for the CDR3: TGTGCCAGCAGCGCGGGGTTCTCTGGAAACACCATATATTTT. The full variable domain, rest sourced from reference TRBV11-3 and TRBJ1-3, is EAGVVQSPRYKIIEKKQPVAFWCNPISGHNTLYWYLQNLGQGPELLIRYENEEAVDDSQLPKDRFSAERLKGVDSTLKIQPAELGDSAVYLCASSAGFSGNTIYFGEGSWLTVV.

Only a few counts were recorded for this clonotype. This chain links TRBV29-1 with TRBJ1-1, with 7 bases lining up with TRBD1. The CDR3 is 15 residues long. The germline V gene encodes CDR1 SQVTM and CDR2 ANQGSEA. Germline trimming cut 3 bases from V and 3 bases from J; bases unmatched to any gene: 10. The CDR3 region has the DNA TGCAGCGTTGAGGGCACAGGGGAAGGGGACACTGAAGCTTTCTTT. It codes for CSVEGTGEGDTEAFF.

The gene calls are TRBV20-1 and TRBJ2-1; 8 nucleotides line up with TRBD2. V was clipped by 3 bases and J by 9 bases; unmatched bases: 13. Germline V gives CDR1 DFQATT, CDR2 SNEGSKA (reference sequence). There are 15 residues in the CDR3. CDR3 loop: CSASPGRAGKGEQFF. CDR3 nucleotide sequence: TGCAGTGCTAGCCCCGGGAGGGCCGGTAAGGGTGAGCAGTTCTTC.

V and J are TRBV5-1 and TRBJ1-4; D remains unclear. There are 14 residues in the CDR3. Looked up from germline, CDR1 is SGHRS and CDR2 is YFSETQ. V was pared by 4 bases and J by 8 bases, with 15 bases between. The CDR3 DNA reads TGCGCCAGCAGCATGGACGGTGCCTCGGAAAAACTGTTTTTT. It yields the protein CASSMDGASEKLFF.

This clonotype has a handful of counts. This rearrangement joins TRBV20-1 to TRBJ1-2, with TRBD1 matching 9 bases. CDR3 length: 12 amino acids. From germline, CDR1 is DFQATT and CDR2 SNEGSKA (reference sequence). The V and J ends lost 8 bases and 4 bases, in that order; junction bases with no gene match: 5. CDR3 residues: CSTWTGVYGYTF. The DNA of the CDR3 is TGCAGTACATGGACAGGGGTCTATGGCTACACCTTC.

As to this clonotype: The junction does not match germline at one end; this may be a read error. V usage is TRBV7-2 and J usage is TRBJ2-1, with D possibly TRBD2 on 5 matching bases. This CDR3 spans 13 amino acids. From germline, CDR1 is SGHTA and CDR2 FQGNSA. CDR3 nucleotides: TGTGCCAGCAGCTCGGACTTCTACAATGAGCATTTCTTC. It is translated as CASSSDFYNEHFF.

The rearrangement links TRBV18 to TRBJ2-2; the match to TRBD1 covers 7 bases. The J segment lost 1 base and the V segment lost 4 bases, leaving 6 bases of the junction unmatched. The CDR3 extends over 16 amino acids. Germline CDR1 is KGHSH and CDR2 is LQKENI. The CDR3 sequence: CASSLGTVENTGELFF. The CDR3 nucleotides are TGTGCCAGCTCACTCGGGACAGTCGAGAACACCGGGGAGCTGTTTTTT.

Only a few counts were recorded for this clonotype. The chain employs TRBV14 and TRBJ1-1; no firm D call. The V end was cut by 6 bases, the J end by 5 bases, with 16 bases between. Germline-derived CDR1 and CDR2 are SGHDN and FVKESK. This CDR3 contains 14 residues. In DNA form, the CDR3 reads TGTGCCAGCAGTCCACGGGGAGGGAGAACTGAAGCTTTCTTT. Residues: CASSPRGGRTEAFF.

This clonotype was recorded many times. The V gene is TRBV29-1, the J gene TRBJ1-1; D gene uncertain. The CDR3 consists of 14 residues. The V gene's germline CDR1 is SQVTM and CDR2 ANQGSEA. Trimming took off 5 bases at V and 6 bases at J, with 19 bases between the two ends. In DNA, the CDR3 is TGCAGCGTTCAACCCGACCGCATGGGGTCTGAAGCTTTCTTT. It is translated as CSVQPDRMGSEAFF.

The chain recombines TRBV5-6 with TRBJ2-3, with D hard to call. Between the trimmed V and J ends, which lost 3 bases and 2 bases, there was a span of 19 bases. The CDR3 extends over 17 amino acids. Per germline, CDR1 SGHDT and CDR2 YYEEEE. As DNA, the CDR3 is TGTGCCAGCAGCTCTTTCCTTCAGGAGATTCACACAGATACGCAGTATTTT. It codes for CASSSFLQEIHTDTQYF.